This entry lists 2 T cell receptor beta chains sequenced from one sample in a study of shared clonotypes between healthy human individuals. The table came from immunoSEQ multiplex PCR; TCRdb's copy has only in-frame clones and leaves some out. Of approximately 600,000 clones in the sample, about 95% were seen once. Naive CD8 populations comprised CD45RO-negative cells positively selected for CCR7, excluding terminally differentiated effector memory CD45RA+ cells. Sequencing was carried out using naive CD8+ T cells sorted from blood. These receptors came from a woman aged 25-40 years in good health.

V and J are TRBV28 and TRBJ1-3, with D maybe TRBD1 (5 bases). The germline V gene has CDR1 MDHEN and CDR2 SYDVKM. The CDR3 has 13 amino acids. V was pared by 5 bases and J by 3 bases, with 8 bases between. The CDR3 here is CASSKDNGNTIYF. The DNA of the CDR3 is TGTGCCAGCAGTAAGGACAATGGAAACACCATATATTTT.

The chain has TRBV30 and TRBJ2-5; D is possibly TRBD1 or TRBD2 (5 bases each). The germline V and J ends were trimmed by 3 bases and 9 bases, with 26 bases remaining between them. Per germline, CDR1 GTSNPN and CDR2 SVGIG (reference sequence). CDR3 length equals 16 residues. The CDR3 DNA sequence: TGTGCCTGGAGATCGTATGGGGGTAGAGGGGCCCTGGCCCAGTACTTC. Protein: CAWRSYGGRGALAQYF.